One and the same sample provided the 8 T cell receptor beta chains below, sequenced in a study of OX40 agonist ivuxolimab in advanced cancers. Measured with immunoSEQ multiplex PCR; TCRdb has only the in-frame clones, and not every one. Found here are approximately 30,000 clones, roughly 85% of them singletons; the top ten hold approximately 10%. The sample was CD4+ or CD8+ T cells sorted from blood, taken in a trial of the OX40 agonist ivuxolimab. These receptors were collected from an adult with an advanced solid tumor such as melanoma, head and neck, liver or kidney cancer.

The rearrangement joins TRBV5-6 to TRBJ2-1; D is ambiguous. Trimming took 6 bases from V and 5 from J, leaving 9 bases between them. CDR3 length equals 12 residues. Germline V gene sequence: CDR1 SGHDT, CDR2 YYEEEE. The CDR3 nucleotides are TGTGCCAGCAAACCGTCAAACAATGAGCAGTTCTTC. This sequence encodes CASKPSNNEQFF. The full variable domain, rest sourced from reference TRBV5-6 and TRBJ2-1, is DAGVTQSPTHLIKTRGQQVTLRCSPKSGHDTVSWYQQALGQGPQFIFQYYEEEERQRGNFPDRFSGHQFPNYSSELNVNALLLGDSALYLCASKPSNNEQFFGPGTRLTVL.

The V call is TRBV7-6, the J call TRBJ1-6; D unresolved. Germline-derived CDR1 and CDR2 are SGHVS and FNYEAQ. This CDR3 contains 15 residues. V lost 6 bases to trimming and J lost 0 bases, with 9 bases between them. Here the CDR3 reads CASRVKSSYNSPLHF. The CDR3 DNA follows: TGTGCCAGCAGGGTGAAGAGCTCCTATAATTCACCCCTCCACTTT.

This clone came up once. The chain employs TRBV7-3 and TRBJ1-2; 7 bases map to TRBD1. Per the germline V gene, CDR1 is SGHTA and CDR2 is FQGTGA. The CDR3 is made up of 15 amino acids. V was clipped by 4 bases and J by 6 bases; unmatched bases: 11. The CDR3 bases are TGTGCCAGCAGCTCGAGGGACAGTCCGTGGGATGGCTACACCTTC. Protein product: CASSSRDSPWDGYTF.

This chain joins TRBV11-3 and TRBJ2-3, with a weak D call TRBD1 (6 bases). CDR1 and CDR2 (germline): SGHNT, YENEEA. With 2 bases removed from V and 2 bases from J, the gap between germline ends came to 11 bases. This CDR3 has 15 amino acids. Here the CDR3 DNA reads TGTGCCAGCAGCTTAATCCCAGGGGCCACAGATACGCAGTATTTT. Translation: CASSLIPGATDTQYF.

This clone has just a few counts. The genes are TRBV15 and TRBJ2-1; D is uncertain. Trimming removed 6 bases from V and 7 bases from J, with 10 bases in between. In germline, CDR1 is LNHNV, CDR2 YYDKDF (reference sequence). This CDR3 is built from 12 residues. The CDR3 loop reads CATSDVLNEQFF. The CDR3 coding sequence is TGTGCCACCAGTGACGTTTTAAATGAGCAGTTCTTC.

This rearrangement joins TRBV10-1 to TRBJ1-5; D is perhaps TRBD1 (5 bases). The length of the CDR3 is 17 residues. Germline V gene lookup returns CDR1 WNHNN and CDR2 SYGVQD (reference sequence). Trimming shortened V by 2 bases and J by 0 bases, and 14 bases separated the two germline ends. For the CDR3, the DNA is TGCGCCAGCAGTGAGGCCACGGGGCTTTATAGCAATCAGCCCCAGCATTTT. Its translation is CASSEATGLYSNQPQHF.

This clone was seen a handful of times. The genes are TRBV14 and TRBJ1-1; D is unresolved. Germline V CDR1 and CDR2: SGHDN, FVKESK. The CDR3 contains 15 residues. Deletions cut 0 bases from V and 0 bases from J, with 8 bases between. The CDR3 DNA reads as TGTGCCAGCAGCCAAGAGGGCGCCGTGAACACTGAAGCTTTCTTT. Translating it yields CASSQEGAVNTEAFF.

J is TRBJ2-7 and V is TRBV29-1; D is ambiguous. The CDR3 runs to 12 residues. With 1 base removed from V and 2 bases from J, the gap between germline ends came to 6 bases. Germline values: CDR1 SQVTM, CDR2 ANQGSEA. DNA for the CDR3: TGCAGCGTTGAAGGCTTCACCTACGAGCAGTACTTC. It specifies CSVEGFTYEQYF.